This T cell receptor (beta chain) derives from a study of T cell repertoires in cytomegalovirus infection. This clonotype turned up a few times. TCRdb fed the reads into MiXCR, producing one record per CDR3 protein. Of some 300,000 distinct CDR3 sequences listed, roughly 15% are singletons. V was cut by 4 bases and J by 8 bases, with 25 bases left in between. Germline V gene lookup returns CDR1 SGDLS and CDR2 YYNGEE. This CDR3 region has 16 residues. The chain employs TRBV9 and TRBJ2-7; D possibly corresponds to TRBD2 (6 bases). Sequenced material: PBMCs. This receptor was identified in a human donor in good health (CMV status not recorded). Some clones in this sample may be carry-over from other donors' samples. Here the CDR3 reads CASSTGGISGPSQQYF. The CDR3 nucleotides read TGTGCCAGCAGCACCGGGGGTATTAGCGGTCCTAGCCAGCAGTACTTC.